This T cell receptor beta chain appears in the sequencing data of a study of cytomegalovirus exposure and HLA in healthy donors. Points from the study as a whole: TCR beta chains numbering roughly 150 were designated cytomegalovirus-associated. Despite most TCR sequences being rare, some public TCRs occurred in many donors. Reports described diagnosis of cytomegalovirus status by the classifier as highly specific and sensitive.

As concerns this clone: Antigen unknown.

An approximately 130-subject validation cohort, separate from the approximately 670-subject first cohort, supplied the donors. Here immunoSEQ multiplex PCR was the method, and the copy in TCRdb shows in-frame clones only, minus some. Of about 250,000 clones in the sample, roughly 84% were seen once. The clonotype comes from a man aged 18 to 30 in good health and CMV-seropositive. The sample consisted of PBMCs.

The CDR3 spells CASSQDRGAGTDTQYF. The CDR3 bases are TGTGCCAGCAGCCAAGACAGGGGGGCCGGCACAGATACGCAGTATTTT. The chain joins TRBV4-2 to TRBJ2-3; D perhaps matches TRBD1 (7 bases). The germline V gene encodes CDR1 LGHNA and CDR2 YNFKEQ. V lost 0 bases, J lost 1 base, and 11 bases lay in between. This CDR3 is 16 amino acids long.